The 28 T cell receptor beta chains below all came from one sample that was sequenced in a study of metastatic and nonmetastatic thyroid tumors. Nobody among the patients had been given any treatment before thyroid surgery. MiXCR was used by TCRdb to re-call the PCR reads. The table records 6,000 to 7,000 clones, just under 30% of them present only once. The source material was tumor tissue. The origin of the receptors is a female donor with papillary thyroid cancer or a benign thyroid nodule (not recorded which). Some clones in this sample may be carry-over from other donors' samples.

The chain recombines TRBV6-2 or TRBV6-3 with TRBJ2-2; no firm D call. V lost 3 bases, J lost 7 bases, and 6 bases lay in between. The germline CDR1 and CDR2 sequences are MNHEY and SVGEGT. The CDR3 is made up of 12 amino acids. CDR3 protein: CASSYTVGELFF. The CDR3 coding sequence is TGTGCCAGCAGTTATACCGTCGGGGAGCTGTTTTTT.

This chain connects TRBV28 to TRBJ2-5; 13 nucleotides match TRBD2. The germline gives CDR1 MDHEN, CDR2 SYDVKM. This CDR3 is 19 amino acids long. After removal of 5 bases from V and 2 bases from J, the junction contained 14 bases not matched to a gene. CDR3 protein: CASSPGLAGAEKSQETQYF. CDR3 sequence (DNA): TGTGCCAGCAGTCCCGGACTAGCGGGAGCCGAAAAATCACAAGAGACCCAGTACTTC.

The chain couples TRBV2 to TRBJ1-6; the D is unclear. Germline values: CDR1 SNHLY, CDR2 FYNNEI. The CDR3 has 14 amino acids. V shed 3 bases and J shed 6 bases, with 9 bases lying between them. The CDR3 bases are TGTGCCAGCAGTGATATGGGGTGTAATTCACCCCTCCACTTT. This gives the protein CASSDMGCNSPLHF. Full variable domain (missing parts from reference TRBV2 and TRBJ1-6): EPEVTQTPSHQVTQMGQEVILRCVPISNHLYFYWYRQILGQKVEFLVSFYNNEISEKSEIFDDQFSVERPDGSNFTLKIRSTKLEDSAMYFCASSDMGCNSPLHFGNGTRLTVT.

The rearrangement uses TRBV6-1 and TRBJ2-7, with 12 bases aligning to TRBD1. CDR3 length equals 13 residues. Unmatched junction bases numbered 1, after V lost 5 bases and J lost 5 bases. From germline, CDR1 is MNHNS and CDR2 SASEGT. CDR3 sequence: CASSRDRGHEQYF. The CDR3 nucleotides are TGTGCCAGCAGTCGGGACAGGGGGCACGAGCAGTACTTC.

CDR3: CASSSRAGSGYEQYF. DNA for the CDR3: TGCGCCAGCAGCTCTCGCGCGGGATCAGGCTACGAGCAGTACTTC. The genes are TRBV4-3 and TRBJ2-7; D may be TRBD2 (6 bases). The germline V and J ends were trimmed by 5 bases and 3 bases, with 17 bases remaining between them. This CDR3 is built from 15 residues. Looked up from germline, CDR1 is LGHNA and CDR2 is YSLEER.

This clone was seen repeatedly, ten times or more. A much larger clone lies one base from this, so it may be a read error. Other nucleotide sequences in the sample specify the same CDR3. The chain links TRBV11-2 to TRBJ2-5, with 7 bases fitting TRBD1. This CDR3 comprises 13 residues. V shed 5 bases and J 6 bases; nucleotides not matched to a gene: 6. Germline values: CDR1 SGHAT, CDR2 FQNNGV. The CDR3 is CASSHGTDKTQYF. In nucleotides, the CDR3 is TGTGCCAGCAGCCATGGGACAGACAAGACCCAGTACTTC.

Written as DNA, the CDR3 is TGTGCCAGCAGCCAAGTATACAGGGGATTTGGGGCCAACGTCCTGACTTTC. This codes for CASSQVYRGFGANVLTF. V and J are TRBV4-2 and TRBJ2-6; 7 bases align to TRBD1. This CDR3 has 17 residues. CDR1 is LGHNA and CDR2 is YNFKEQ in the germline V gene. V was clipped by 1 base and J by 3 bases; unmatched bases: 6.

The table lists this clone with a few counts. This chain connects TRBV19 to TRBJ1-5; weak D call: TRBD1 (5 bases). The CDR3 has 15 amino acids. V lost 8 bases and J lost 9, with 23 bases in between. Germline V lookup: CDR1 LNHDA, CDR2 SQIVND (reference sequence). This chain's CDR3 is CASAPLGGGVRPQHF. The CDR3 nucleotides read TGTGCCAGTGCCCCCCTGGGGGGGGGGGTACGGCCCCAGCATTTT.

A note on this clone: The missing conserved phenylalanine or tryptophan at the end of this CDR3 makes a read error likely. The chain is built from TRBV19 and TRBJ2-7; tentatively, D is TRBD2 (5 bases). The CDR3 sequence is 15 residues long. Germline CDR1 LNHDA, CDR2 SQIVND (reference sequence). The ends were cut back, 5 bases at V and 7 bases at J, with 21 bases in the middle. CDR3 amino acids: CASSPDMGVLREQYY. CDR3 nucleotides: TGTGCCAGTAGTCCCGACATGGGAGTCCTTAGGGAGCAGTACTAC.

This clone was detected a few times. The chain carries TRBV6-1 and TRBJ1-6; TRBD1 matches 8 bases. Germline assignment: CDR1 MNHNS and CDR2 SASEGT. The CDR3 sequence is 14 residues long. The ends lost 6 bases at V and 8 bases at J; junction bases unmatched: 6. This chain's CDR3 is CASRTSGGDSPLHF. The DNA for the CDR3 is TGTGCCAGCAGGACATCAGGGGGCGATTCACCCCTCCACTTT.

Within the sample, this clone is medium-sized. V usage is TRBV7-9 and J usage is TRBJ1-1; D not certain. This CDR3 is 14 amino acids long. Trimming took off 6 bases at V and 3 bases at J, with 14 bases between the two ends. Germline V gene lookup returns CDR1 SEHNR and CDR2 FQNEAQ (reference sequence). DNA for the CDR3: TGTGCCAGCAGATTGGTCCCAACGGACACTGAAGCTTTCTTT. It encodes CASRLVPTDTEAFF. Full variable domain (rest looked up from reference TRBV7-9 and TRBJ1-1): DTGVSQNPRHKITKRGQNVTFRCDPISEHNRLYWYRQTLGQGPEFLTYFQNEAQLEKSRLLSDRFSAERPKGSFSTLEIQRTEQGDSAMYLCASRLVPTDTEAFFGQGTRLTVV.

The chain has TRBV30 and TRBJ2-1; D remains ambiguous. V dropped 5 bases and J dropped 12 bases, with 14 bases sitting between them. The CDR3 has 11 residues. Germline loops: CDR1 GTSNPN, CDR2 SVGIG (reference sequence). This CDR3 reads CAWGSRRGQFF. The CDR3 DNA sequence: TGTGCCTGGGGCTCGAGAAGAGGGCAGTTCTTC.

The chain carries TRBV30 and TRBJ2-3; D gene ambiguous. Trimming stripped 2 bases from V and 3 bases from J, with 15 bases between. The length of the CDR3 is 15 residues. The germline V gene has CDR1 GTSNPN and CDR2 SVGIG (reference sequence). The CDR3 spells CAWSSRKSRTDTQYF. CDR3 coding DNA: TGTGCCTGGAGTAGCCGGAAAAGTCGGACAGATACGCAGTATTTT. The full variable domain, in which reference TRBV30 and TRBJ2-3 provide the parts outside the CDR3, is SQTIHQWPATLVQPVGSPLSLECTVEGTSNPNLYWYRQAAGRGLQLLFYSVGIGQISSEVPQNLSASRPQDRQFILSSKKLLLSDSGFYLCAWSSRKSRTDTQYFGPGTRLTVL.

The chain combines TRBV9 with TRBJ2-7; TRBD2 matches at 8 bases. Trimming at V came to 2 bases and at J to 2 bases, leaving 6 bases not matched to a gene. CDR1 and CDR2 (germline): SGDLS, YYNGEE. The CDR3 is 15 amino acids. The CDR3 is CASSVDSGETYEQYF. Here the CDR3 DNA reads TGTGCCAGCAGCGTCGATAGCGGGGAAACCTACGAGCAGTACTTC.

This clone is medium-sized (0.01 to 0.1%). The chain couples TRBV2 to TRBJ1-2; D remains ambiguous. CDR1 is SNHLY and CDR2 is FYNNEI in the germline V gene. V lost 3 bases and J 3 bases, leaving 14 bases between the germline ends. The CDR3 runs 15 residues. CDR3 loop: CASSEYEQTYYGYTF. The CDR3 DNA is TGTGCCAGCAGTGAGTACGAGCAAACCTACTATGGCTACACCTTC.

Within the sample, this clone is medium-sized. V usage is TRBV11-2 and J usage is TRBJ2-2, with a possible D match to TRBD2 (6 bases). Per the germline V gene, CDR1 is SGHAT and CDR2 is FQNNGV. This CDR3 contains 15 residues. The V end lost 2 bases, the J end lost 5 bases, and 12 bases lay between the germline ends. The DNA of the CDR3 is TGTGCCAGCAGCTTATCCCTAGCGCGAACCGGGGAGCTGTTTTTT. As protein: CASSLSLARTGELFF.

This rearrangement joins TRBV4-3 to TRBJ2-7; no clear D. Germline assignment: CDR1 LGHNA and CDR2 YSLEER. V gave up 1 base and J gave up 0 bases, with 10 bases separating them. This CDR3 region has 15 residues. CDR3 coding DNA: TGCGCCAGCAGCCAAGGAACCACTTACTCCTACGAGCAGTACTTC. The encoded protein is CASSQGTTYSYEQYF.

V usage is TRBV2 and J usage is TRBJ2-5; 12 nucleotides line up with TRBD1. The CDR3 loop spans 14 amino acids. Germline assignment: CDR1 SNHLY and CDR2 FYNNEI. The V and J ends lost 9 bases and 5 bases, in that order; junction bases with no gene match: 7. CDR3 amino acids: CASSGTGGAETQYF. CDR3 bases: TGTGCCAGTTCCGGGACAGGGGGCGCGGAGACCCAGTACTTC.

V is TRBV20-1 and J is TRBJ2-7; a weak D match, TRBD1 (6 bases). The V gene lost 5 bases and the J gene lost 4 bases, with 15 bases spanning the gap. In germline, CDR1 is DFQATT, CDR2 SNEGSKA (reference sequence). The CDR3 is made up of 13 amino acids. The CDR3 DNA follows: TGCAGTGCTCCCGGGACATACGTTTACGAGCAGTACTTC. Its protein is CSAPGTYVYEQYF.

By sample fraction, this clone is medium-sized (0.01 to 0.1%). The V and J genes are TRBV6-1 and TRBJ2-7; 7 nucleotides agree with TRBD2. J was trimmed by 3 bases and V by 2 bases; bases with no gene match: 1. The CDR3 sequence is 13 residues long. Germline V gives CDR1 MNHNS, CDR2 SASEGT. This chain's CDR3 is CASSEQRGYEQYF. As DNA, the CDR3 is TGTGCCAGCAGTGAACAGCGGGGCTACGAGCAGTACTTC.

The rearrangement joins TRBV5-1 to TRBJ1-3; no clear D. Germline V lookup: CDR1 SGHRS, CDR2 YFSETQ. The CDR3 length is 14 residues. V gave up 4 bases and J gave up 2 bases, with 10 bases separating them. The chain's CDR3 is CASSVGGTGNTIYF. In DNA, the CDR3 is TGCGCCAGCAGCGTGGGAGGGACTGGAAACACCATATATTTT. Supplemented by reference TRBV5-1 and TRBJ1-3, the full variable domain reads KAGVTQTPRYLIKTRGQQVTLSCSPISGHRSVSWYQQTPGQGLQFLFEYFSETQRNKGNFPGRFSGRQFSNSRSEMNVSTLELGDSALYLCASSVGGTGNTIYFGEGSWLTVV.

The chain has TRBV7-9 and TRBJ2-7; D gene unclear. This CDR3 is built from 15 residues. V dropped 1 base and J dropped 7 bases, with 17 bases sitting between them. Germline assignment: CDR1 SEHNR and CDR2 FQNEAQ (reference sequence). CDR3 bases: TGTGCCAGCAGCTTAGGCTCGGTCAGTGGCGGAGAGCAGTACTTC. Amino acid sequence: CASSLGSVSGGEQYF.

This clone was seen once. V is TRBV5-4 and J is TRBJ2-7, with TRBD2 matching over 12 bases. The CDR3 has 19 residues. V lost 5 bases and J lost 0; bases outside the gene matches: 15. Germline-derived CDR1 and CDR2 are SGHNT and YYREEE (reference sequence). CDR3 sequence reads: CASSRAGLAGGPSSYEQYF. Here the CDR3 DNA reads TGTGCCAGCAGTCGGGCGGGCCTAGCGGGAGGGCCAAGCTCCTACGAGCAGTACTTC.

This rearrangement joins TRBV9 to TRBJ2-1, with D unclear. Trimming took 4 bases from V and 1 from J, leaving 12 bases between them. CDR3 size: 15 residues. Germline CDR1 is SGDLS and CDR2 is YYNGEE. The CDR3 protein is CASSYSVVSYNEQFF. The DNA of the CDR3 is TGTGCCAGCAGCTACTCGGTAGTTTCCTACAATGAGCAGTTCTTC. Based on the CDR3 plus reference TRBV9 and TRBJ2-1, the full variable domain is DSGVTQTPKHLITATGQRVTLRCSPRSGDLSVYWYQQSLDQGLQFLIQYYNGEERAKGNILERFSAQQFPDLHSELNLSSLELGDSALYFCASSYSVVSYNEQFFGPGTRLTVL.

This chain connects TRBV15 to TRBJ2-7; D is unclear. Germline V lookup: CDR1 LNHNV, CDR2 YYDKDF (reference sequence). V dropped 5 bases and J dropped 3 bases, with 17 bases sitting between them. The CDR3 has 15 residues. Here the CDR3 DNA reads TGTGCCACCAGCCCCGACCCAGCCTCCCGCTACGAGCAGTACTTC. This sequence encodes CATSPDPASRYEQYF.

This clone came up a few times. CDR3 sequence (DNA): TGTGCCAGCAGAATCCAGGGGAGCAATTCACCCCTCCACTTT. Amino acid sequence: CASRIQGSNSPLHF. This chain uses TRBV28 with TRBJ1-6, with D possibly being TRBD1 (6 bases). Between the trimmed V and J ends, which lost 6 bases and 7 bases, there was a span of 13 bases. The CDR3 extends over 14 amino acids. In germline, CDR1 is MDHEN, CDR2 SYDVKM.

The gene calls are TRBV5-1 and TRBJ2-2; D possibly uses TRBD1 or TRBD2 (5 bases each). Trimming pared 4 bases from V and 5 bases from J, leaving 18 bases between. The CDR3 spans 16 residues. Germline V lookup: CDR1 SGHRS, CDR2 YFSETQ. The CDR3 bases are TGCGCCAGCAGCGGTATATCGGGACCAGAGACCGGGGAGCTGTTTTTT. It specifies CASSGISGPETGELFF.

By its share, this clone is medium-sized. The chain employs TRBV7-2 and TRBJ2-3; 13 bases are shared with TRBD2. CDR1 and CDR2 (germline): SGHTA, FQGNSA. This CDR3 is 16 amino acids long. V shed 4 bases and J 5 bases; nucleotides not matched to a gene: 6. In nucleotides, the CDR3 is TGTGCCAGCAGCTCCGGACTAGCGGGAGCGGGAGATACGCAGTATTTT. Translating gives CASSSGLAGAGDTQYF. The full variable domain, in which reference TRBV7-2 and TRBJ2-3 provide the parts outside the CDR3, is GAGVSQSPSNKVTEKGKDVELRCDPISGHTALYWYRQSLGQGLEFLIYFQGNSAPDKSGLPSDRFSAERTGGSVSTLTIQRTQQEDSAVYLCASSSGLAGAGDTQYFGPGTRLTVL.